The clone carrying this T cell receptor (beta chain) was observed once. Its antigen is undetermined. Germline trimming cut 4 bases from V and 4 bases from J; bases unmatched to any gene: 6. Germline-derived CDR1 and CDR2 are SGHRS and YFSETQ. The CDR3 has 15 residues. These data originate in a study of cytomegalovirus exposure and HLA in healthy donors. Whole-study results and caveats: In an earlier analysis, in 620 or so donors, most V segments appeared productive either ~90% or ~30% of the time. An ancestry cluster, one associated with Asian ancestry, reportedly showed fewer N-insertions than the approximately 650-donor mean in a later analysis.

13 Jbeta primers and 60 Vbeta primers were used for the PCR. Measured with immunoSEQ multiplex PCR; TCRdb has only the in-frame clones, and not every one. This repertoire shows 150,000 to 180,000 clones, 80% found once; its top ten account for approximately 5.6%. These donors counted as nominally healthy when sampled, but unrecorded immune exposures were likely. The sequence was obtained from a woman in her forties in good health and CMV-seropositive. Material for sequencing was PBMCs. The chain carries TRBV5-1 and TRBJ2-2, with TRBD2 matching 8 bases. The CDR3 DNA reads as TGCGCCAGCAGCCCCACTAGCGGAGTCACCGGGGAGCTGTTTTTT. Protein: CASSPTSGVTGELFF. Based on the CDR3 plus reference TRBV5-1 and TRBJ2-2, the full variable domain is KAGVTQTPRYLIKTRGQQVTLSCSPISGHRSVSWYQQTPGQGLQFLFEYFSETQRNKGNFPGRFSGRQFSNSRSEMNVSTLELGDSALYLCASSPTSGVTGELFFGEGSRLTVL.